This T cell receptor beta chain was recorded in a study of blood T cell repertoires in COVID-19. Assay: immunoSEQ multiplex PCR; the TCRdb copy retains only in-frame clones and omits some. This sample yields 200,000 to 250,000 clones, of which around 84% are seen a single time; 0.85% to 1% belongs to the top ten. The trim removed 4 bases at V and 7 bases at J, leaving 10 bases unmatched. This CDR3 spans 15 amino acids. Germline V gene data show CDR1 as SGHRS and CDR2 as YFSETQ. The chain employs TRBV5-1 and TRBJ2-1; 8 bases line up with TRBD2. Material for sequencing was peripheral blood. The clonotype originates from a man aged 35-49 years with acute or convalescent COVID-19. This chain's CDR3 is CASSGTGTRWNEQFF. CDR3 DNA: TGCGCCAGCAGCGGGACCGGGACTAGGTGGAATGAGCAGTTCTTC.